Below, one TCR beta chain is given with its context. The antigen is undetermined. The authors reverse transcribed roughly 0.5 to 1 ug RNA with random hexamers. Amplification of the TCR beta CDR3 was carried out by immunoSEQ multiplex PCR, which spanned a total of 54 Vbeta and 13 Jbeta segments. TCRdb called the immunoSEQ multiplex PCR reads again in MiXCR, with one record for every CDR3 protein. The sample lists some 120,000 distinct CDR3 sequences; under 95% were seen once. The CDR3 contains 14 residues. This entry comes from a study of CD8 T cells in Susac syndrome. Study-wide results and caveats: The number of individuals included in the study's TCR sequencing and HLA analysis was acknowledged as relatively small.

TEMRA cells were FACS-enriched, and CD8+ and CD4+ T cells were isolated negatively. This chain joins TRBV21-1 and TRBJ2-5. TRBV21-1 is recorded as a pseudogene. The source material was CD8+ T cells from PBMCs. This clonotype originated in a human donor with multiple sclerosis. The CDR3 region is CASSKVANQETQYF. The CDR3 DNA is TGTGCCAGCAGCAAAGTAGCCAACCAAGAGACCCAGTACTTC.